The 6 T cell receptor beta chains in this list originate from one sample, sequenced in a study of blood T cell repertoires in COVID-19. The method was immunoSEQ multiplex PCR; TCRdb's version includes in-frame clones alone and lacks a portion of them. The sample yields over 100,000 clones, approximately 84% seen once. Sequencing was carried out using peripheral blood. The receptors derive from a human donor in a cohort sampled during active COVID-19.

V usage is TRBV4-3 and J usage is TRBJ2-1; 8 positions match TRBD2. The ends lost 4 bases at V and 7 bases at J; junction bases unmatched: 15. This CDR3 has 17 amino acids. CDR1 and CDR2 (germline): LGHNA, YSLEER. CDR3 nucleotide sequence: TGCGCCAGCAGCCCCCGATTGGTGGGACTAGGTCTGAATGAGCAGTTCTTC. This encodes CASSPRLVGLGLNEQFF.

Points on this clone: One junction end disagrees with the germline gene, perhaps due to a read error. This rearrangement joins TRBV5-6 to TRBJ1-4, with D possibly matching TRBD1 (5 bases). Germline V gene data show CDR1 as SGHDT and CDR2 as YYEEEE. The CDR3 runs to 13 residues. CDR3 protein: CASSFFRAIGEVF. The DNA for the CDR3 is TGTGCCAGCAGCTTTTTCAGGGCGATCGGGGAGGTTTTT.

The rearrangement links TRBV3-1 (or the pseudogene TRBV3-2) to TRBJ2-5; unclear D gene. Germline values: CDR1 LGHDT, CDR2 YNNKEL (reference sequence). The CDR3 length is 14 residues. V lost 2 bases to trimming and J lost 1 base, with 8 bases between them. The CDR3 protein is CASSQLLGQETQYF. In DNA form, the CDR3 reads TGTGCCAGCAGCCAACTTCTAGGCCAAGAGACCCAGTACTTC.

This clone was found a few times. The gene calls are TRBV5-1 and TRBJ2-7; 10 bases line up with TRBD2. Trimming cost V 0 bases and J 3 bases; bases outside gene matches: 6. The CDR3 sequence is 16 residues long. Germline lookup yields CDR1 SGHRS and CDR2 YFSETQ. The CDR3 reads CASSLAVAGGYYEQYF. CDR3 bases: TGCGCCAGCAGCTTGGCGGTAGCGGGGGGATACTACGAGCAGTACTTC.

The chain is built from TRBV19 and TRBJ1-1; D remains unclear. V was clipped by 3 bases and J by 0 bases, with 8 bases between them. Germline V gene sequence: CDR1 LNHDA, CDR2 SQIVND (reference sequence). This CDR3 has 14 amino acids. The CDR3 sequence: CASSMYGMNTEAFF. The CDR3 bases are TGTGCCAGTAGTATGTACGGGATGAACACTGAAGCTTTCTTT.

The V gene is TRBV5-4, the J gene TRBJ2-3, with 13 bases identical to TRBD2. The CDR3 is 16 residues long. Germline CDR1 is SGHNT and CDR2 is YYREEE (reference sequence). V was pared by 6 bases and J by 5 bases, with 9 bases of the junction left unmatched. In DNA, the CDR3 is TGTGCCAGCACCCAGACTAGCGGGGGGCGAGGAGATACGCAGTATTTT. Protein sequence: CASTQTSGGRGDTQYF.